This TCR beta chain was captured by sequencing in a study of CD8 T cells in Susac syndrome. Random hexamers primed reverse transcription of about 0.45 to 1 ug RNA. Amplification of TCR beta CDR3 across 54 Vbeta and 13 Jbeta was performed with immunoSEQ multiplex PCR. TCRdb itself ran the immunoSEQ multiplex PCR reads through MiXCR, one entry per CDR3 protein. The table has 100,000 to 150,000 distinct CDR3 sequences, around 95% seen once. Germline V gene lookup returns CDR1 MGHDK and CDR2 SYGVNS. The CDR3 has 14 residues. Between the trimmed V and J ends, which lost 8 bases and 8 bases, there was a span of 18 bases. Study-wide findings and caveats: The number of individuals included in the study's TCR sequencing and HLA analysis was acknowledged as relatively small.

Points on this clonotype: Its matching antigen is unknown.

TEMRA cells were FACS-enriched, while CD8+ and CD4+ T cells were negatively isolated. This TCR derives from a human donor in good health. Sequencing was performed on CD4+ T cells from PBMCs. This rearrangement joins TRBV25-1 to TRBJ1-4; no reliable D call. CDR3 nucleotides: TGTGCCAGCTCTAAAGCAAGCGGAAAAGAAAAACTGTTTTTT. Translation: CASSKASGKEKLFF.